The clone carrying this T cell receptor (beta chain) was found a few times. Clones were read by immunoSEQ multiplex PCR, and TCRdb kept only the in-frame ones, dropping some. The table lists some 95,000 clones, 60% to 85% of them singletons. This sample is drawn from a study of blood T cell repertoires in COVID-19. The wider study: Material from acute and convalescent COVID-19 was sourced from the United States, Italy and Spain.

The length of the CDR3 is 17 residues. Per germline, CDR1 MNHEY and CDR2 SMNVEV (reference sequence). The V and J ends lost 5 bases and 0 bases respectively, with 17 bases between them. This sequence joins TRBV27 and TRBJ1-5; the D is unclear. The origin of this receptor is a man between 65 and 80 years old with acute or convalescent COVID-19. Sequencing input: peripheral blood. Here the CDR3 DNA reads TGTGCCAGCAGTCCTCAGACACCCACCGTTAGCAATCAGCCCCAGCATTTT. Its translation: CASSPQTPTVSNQPQHF.